Below, 17 T cell receptor beta chains from the same sample are listed, as sequenced in a study of human T cells and chemical hapten exposure. Documented time point: patch test 3, about 24 weeks after DPC sensitization. Specified treatment: therapeutic diphenylcyclopropenone sensitization with weekly scalp DPC. TCRdb fed the RACE reads into MiXCR, producing one record per CDR3 protein. The top ten clones hold around 2.7% of a sample with roughly 100,000 distinct CDR3 sequences, nearly 35% of them seen once. The material sequenced was whole blood, taken in connection with sensitization to the hapten diphenylcyclopropenone (DPC). The source is a man aged 40-50 years with alopecia areata. Some clones in this sample may be carry-over from other donors' samples.

J is TRBJ1-1 and V is TRBV7-8; D remains unclear. CDR3 size: 14 residues. The germline V and J ends were trimmed by 2 bases and 2 bases, with 9 bases remaining between them. Germline V gene sequence: CDR1 SGHVS, CDR2 FQNEAQ. The CDR3 region is CASSLRMANTEAFF. CDR3 bases: TGTGCCAGCAGCTTACGAATGGCTAACACTGAAGCTTTCTTT.

V usage is TRBV27 and J usage is TRBJ2-7; 7 nucleotides line up with TRBD2. Germline loops: CDR1 MNHEY, CDR2 SMNVEV (reference sequence). CDR3 length: 14 residues. V lost 3 bases to trimming and J lost 2 bases; unmatched junction nucleotides: 4. The CDR3 DNA reads as TGTGCCAGCAGTTTTGTAGCGGGTCCCTACGAGCAGTACTTC. It translates to CASSFVAGPYEQYF.

The V gene is TRBV29-1, the J gene TRBJ2-3; unclear D gene. The germline gives CDR1 SQVTM, CDR2 ANQGSEA. V lost 5 bases and J lost 6, with 18 bases in between. CDR3 length: 14 amino acids. This chain's CDR3 is CSVRDLVVQDTQYF. The CDR3 coding sequence is TGCAGCGTTCGCGACCTGGTAGTCCAGGATACGCAGTATTTT.

This clonotype appeared a few times. This sequence joins TRBV3-1 and TRBJ1-1; D is ambiguous. Germline CDR1 is LGHDT and CDR2 is YNNKEL (reference sequence). V was clipped by 1 base and J by 3 bases, with 6 bases between them. The CDR3 consists of 13 residues. CDR3 DNA: TGTGCCAGCAGCCAAGTTTTGGACACTGAAGCTTTCTTT. It translates to CASSQVLDTEAFF.

The J gene is TRBJ2-4, the V gene TRBV9; TRBD1 might be the D (6 bases). Trimming took off 7 bases at V and 0 bases at J, with 17 bases between the two ends. Germline V CDR1 and CDR2: SGDLS, YYNGEE. This CDR3 region has 16 residues. CDR3 residues: CASAWGLIVAKNIQYF. The CDR3 bases are TGTGCCAGCGCCTGGGGGCTGATCGTAGCCAAAAACATTCAGTACTTC.

This chain links TRBV7-3 with TRBJ2-7; 14 nucleotides agree with TRBD2. Looked up from germline, CDR1 is SGHTA and CDR2 is FQGTGA. The CDR3 length is 16 residues. The J segment lost 3 bases and the V segment lost 5 bases, leaving 6 bases of the junction unmatched. The CDR3 region is CASSPGGLAGDYEQYF. The CDR3 nucleotides read TGTGCCAGCAGCCCCGGGGGACTAGCGGGAGACTACGAGCAGTACTTC.

The chain carries TRBV7-6 and TRBJ1-4, with D unclear. Deletions cut 1 base from V and 4 bases from J, with 10 bases between. CDR1 and CDR2 from the germline V gene are SGHVS and FNYEAQ. There are 15 residues in the CDR3. In DNA form, the CDR3 reads TGTGCCAGCAGCTTAGATTACGGGAATAATGAAAAACTGTTTTTT. Encoded protein: CASSLDYGNNEKLFF.

V gene TRBV29-1 combines with J gene TRBJ2-3; D remains unclear. The germline V gene has CDR1 SQVTM and CDR2 ANQGSEA. The CDR3 spans 12 residues. V lost 2 bases and J 1 base, leaving 4 bases between the germline ends. The CDR3 bases are TGCAGCGTTGAACAGGGCACAGATACGCAGTATTTT. It codes for CSVEQGTDTQYF.

A remark on this clonotype: At one boundary the junction diverges from the germline segment, which might be a read error. This sequence joins TRBV9 and TRBJ1-1, with 8 bases identical to TRBD1. This CDR3 comprises 14 residues. The germline V gene encodes CDR1 SGDLS and CDR2 YYNGEE. CDR3 DNA: TGTGCTAGCAGCGCGGGGACAGGATCCCCTGAAGCTTTCTTT. Encoded protein: CASSAGTGSPEAFF. Full variable domain (outside the CDR3, taken from reference TRBV9 and TRBJ1-1): DSGVTQTPKHLITATGQRVTLRCSPRSGDLSVYWYQQSLDQGLQFLIQYYNGEERAKGNILERFSAQQFPDLHSELNLSSLELGDSALYFCASSAGTGSPEAFFGQGTRLTVV.

The chain joins TRBV11-2 to TRBJ2-7, with TRBD2 identical over 8 bases. Germline CDR1 reads SGHAT; CDR2 reads FQNNGV. This CDR3 has 13 amino acids. J lost 7 bases, V lost 5 bases, and 7 bases had no gene match. The CDR3 DNA follows: TGTGCCAGCAGCCCTAGCGGGCCGAAAGAGCAGTACGTC. Protein product: CASSPSGPKEQYV.

The chain uses TRBV12-3 or TRBV12-4 and TRBJ1-1; D gene ambiguous. CDR3 length: 13 residues. The germline V and J ends were trimmed by 2 bases and 1 base, with 5 bases remaining between them. CDR3 protein: CASSLYENTEAFF. The CDR3 coding sequence is TGTGCCAGCAGTTTATACGAGAACACTGAAGCTTTCTTT.

This chain links TRBV6-5 with TRBJ2-3; D is unclear. Germline V lookup: CDR1 MNHEY, CDR2 SVGAGI. Trimming removed 7 bases from V and 3 bases from J, with 14 bases in between. The CDR3 consists of 14 residues. This CDR3 reads CASKRRHLTDTQYF. The DNA of the CDR3 is TGTGCCAGCAAGCGAAGACATCTGACAGATACGCAGTATTTT.

The rearrangement links TRBV14 to TRBJ1-2, with TRBD1 matching over 7 bases. V dropped 3 bases and J dropped 7; count of bases not matched to a gene: 5. Germline CDR1 SGHDN, CDR2 FVKESK. This CDR3 is built from 13 residues. The CDR3 spells CASSQLAGGGYTF. CDR3 coding DNA: TGTGCCAGCAGCCAGTTGGCAGGGGGTGGCTACACCTTC.

The rearrangement links TRBV30 to TRBJ2-6; D not certain. Germline V CDR1 and CDR2: GTSNPN, SVGIG (reference sequence). The CDR3 contains 14 residues. The V end lost 6 bases, the J end lost 2 bases, and 11 bases lay between the germline ends. In DNA form, the CDR3 reads TGTGCCTGTAGTAGAGCCCCTGGGGCCAACGTCCTGACTTTC. Its protein product is CACSRAPGANVLTF.

The rearrangement uses TRBV5-6 and TRBJ2-5, with 7 nucleotides matching TRBD2. The CDR3 contains 16 residues. The germline gives CDR1 SGHDT, CDR2 YYEEEE. Germline trimming cut 1 base from V and 0 bases from J; bases unmatched to any gene: 6. CDR3 protein: CASSLRLARDQETQYF. CDR3 nucleotides: TGTGCCAGCAGCTTGAGACTAGCAAGGGACCAAGAGACCCAGTACTTC.

This clonotype was observed a few times. The chain has TRBV5-5 and TRBJ2-5; D perhaps matches TRBD2 (5 bases). This CDR3 comprises 15 residues. Trimming stripped 0 bases from V and 5 bases from J, with 14 bases between. Germline lookup yields CDR1 SGHKS and CDR2 YYEKEE (reference sequence). The CDR3 here is CASSLEGVRQETQYF. Written as DNA, the CDR3 is TGTGCCAGCAGCTTGGAGGGAGTAAGGCAGGAGACCCAGTACTTC.

V is TRBV24-1 and J is TRBJ2-2; D is unresolved. This CDR3 region has 12 residues. Germline CDR1 is KGHDR and CDR2 is SFDVKD. The V gene lost 4 bases and the J gene lost 6 bases, with 5 bases spanning the gap. The chain's CDR3 is CATSDVSGELFF. CDR3 DNA sequence: TGTGCCACCAGTGACGTTTCCGGGGAGCTGTTTTTT.